The 14 T cell receptor beta chains below were found in one sample sequenced in a study of regulatory T cells in long-lasting Graves disease (dated by TCRdb to the early 2020s). Libraries came from multiplex PCR. Sequenced using an Illumina HiSeq 4000. CDR3 regions were amplified by Arm-PCR with iRepertoire HTBI primers to construct TCR beta libraries. The public sequencing data were trimmed at Q25 with fastp and processed into clonotypes with MiXCR by TCRdb, which kept only in-frame beta chains. A single entry per CDR3 protein holds the most common genes and DNA from its merged rows. The sample contains roughly 350,000 distinct CDR3 sequences, around 16% of them found a single time. Jointly, the top ten make up over 20% of the sample. Sample time point, as interpreted from the label and publication: newly diagnosed GD, antithyroid drugs for less than 3 months. For both TCR sequencing and RNA sequencing, RNA was extracted from PBMCs using TRIzol.

The same specimen was also included in a second study, on T cells in Graves' hyperthyroidism and ophthalmopathy.

The sample consisted of peripheral blood mononuclear cells (PBMCs), taken at new diagnosis, from a patient treated with antithyroid drugs. These receptors originate from a woman aged 18-29 years with Graves disease. Donor details come from another sample of the same person, matched by shared clones.

The rearrangement joins TRBV4-1 to TRBJ2-3; 12 bases align to TRBD2. V was pared by 0 bases and J by 6 bases, with 13 bases of the junction left unmatched. Germline CDR1 reads MGHRA; CDR2 reads YSYEKL. The CDR3 has 19 residues. CDR3 in amino acids: CASSQDPPSGGAASDTQYF. CDR3 coding DNA: TGCGCCAGCAGCCAAGATCCGCCTAGCGGGGGGGCCGCGTCGGATACGCAGTATTTT.

The sample holds many counts of this clonotype. The V call is TRBV5-1, the J call TRBJ2-1; 8 bases fit TRBD1. This CDR3 is built from 15 residues. The germline gives CDR1 SGHRS, CDR2 YFSETQ. V trimming: 0 bases; J trimming: 8 bases; junction bases outside the gene matches: 7. CDR3 DNA: TGCGCCAGCAGCTTGGTCGCAGGGGGCGTCTATGAGCAGTTCTTC. It yields the protein CASSLVAGGVYEQFF.

The rearrangement joins TRBV4-2 to TRBJ2-1, with 9 positions matching TRBD2. The CDR3 length is 18 residues. CDR1 and CDR2 (germline): LGHNA, YNFKEQ. The trim removed 1 base at V and 1 base at J, leaving 8 bases unmatched. For the CDR3, the DNA is TGTGCCAGCAGCCAAGCATTGACTAGCGGAATTTCCTACAATGAGCAGTTCTTC. Its translation is CASSQALTSGISYNEQFF.

This clonotype was counted many times. This chain joins TRBV10-3 and TRBJ1-1; 8 bases map to TRBD1. Per germline, CDR1 ENHRY and CDR2 SYGVKD. The CDR3 totals 15 residues. Unmatched junction bases numbered 8, after V lost 7 bases and J lost 1 base. The CDR3 DNA sequence: TGTGCCATCACAAAGGGACAGGCGACGAACACTGAAGCTTTCTTT. Amino acid sequence: CAITKGQATNTEAFF.

This clonotype was picked up many times. J is TRBJ2-1 and V is TRBV6-1; 10 bases map to TRBD2. Germline V CDR1 and CDR2: MNHNS, SASEGT. After removal of 6 bases from V and 9 bases from J, the junction contained 5 bases not matched to a gene. The CDR3 contains 13 residues. The CDR3 DNA is TGTGCCAGCAGCAAGCGGGAGGGCGGTGAGCAGTTCTTC. This codes for CASSKREGGEQFF.

This clonotype showed up just a few times. The V and J genes are TRBV4-1 and TRBJ1-1; perhaps TRBD1 as D (5 bases). The CDR3 is 17 amino acids. Germline CDR1 is MGHRA and CDR2 is YSYEKL. Trimming shortened V by 4 bases and J by 1 base, and 19 bases separated the two germline ends. The CDR3 sequence is CASSPSPNDSGNTEAFF. CDR3 DNA sequence: TGCGCCAGCAGCCCCTCCCCTAACGACAGCGGGAACACTGAAGCTTTCTTT.

The rearrangement uses TRBV25-1 and TRBJ1-4, with no clear D. The V gene lost 5 bases and the J gene lost 1 base, with 8 bases spanning the gap. This CDR3 has 14 amino acids. In germline, CDR1 is MGHDK, CDR2 SYGVNS. In DNA, the CDR3 is TGTGCCAGCAGTCCATTGGGAACTAATGAAAAACTGTTTTTT. It translates to CASSPLGTNEKLFF.

The J gene is TRBJ2-5, the V gene TRBV11-3; D perhaps matches TRBD2 (7 bases). The germline V gene has CDR1 SGHNT and CDR2 YENEEA. Trimming removed 5 bases from V and 5 bases from J, with 12 bases in between. The CDR3 runs 13 residues. CDR3 in amino acids: CASSTSGGETQYF. The CDR3 bases are TGTGCCAGCAGCACATCGGGGGGCGAGACCCAGTACTTC. Full variable domain (rest looked up from reference TRBV11-3 and TRBJ2-5): EAGVVQSPRYKIIEKKQPVAFWCNPISGHNTLYWYLQNLGQGPELLIRYENEEAVDDSQLPKDRFSAERLKGVDSTLKIQPAELGDSAVYLCASSTSGGETQYFGPGTRLLVL.

As to this clonotype: The junction departs from germline at one end; a sequencing error may be responsible. The rearrangement uses TRBV7-8 and TRBJ1-2; D is uncertain. The length of the CDR3 is 14 residues. CDR1 SGHVS and CDR2 FQNEAQ come from the germline V gene. In DNA form, the CDR3 reads TGTGCAAGCACCGCGGGGTTTGCGTTTTATGGCTACACCTTC. It is translated as CASTAGFAFYGYTF.

There are many counts of this clonotype. The chain uses TRBV6-1 and TRBJ2-1; 12 bases are a match to TRBD2. From germline, CDR1 is MNHNS and CDR2 SASEGT. The CDR3 has 16 residues. Trimming at V came to 6 bases and at J to 9 bases, leaving 12 bases not matched to a gene. This CDR3 reads CASRGRLASGRGEQFF. CDR3 nucleotide sequence: TGTGCCAGCAGGGGAAGGTTGGCTAGCGGGAGGGGTGAGCAGTTCTTC.

In its sample, this clonotype was seen many times. This chain uses TRBV7-2 with TRBJ1-1; tentative D call: TRBD1 (6 bases). V gave up 5 bases and J gave up 11 bases, with 12 bases separating them. Germline V gene sequence: CDR1 SGHTA, CDR2 FQGNSA. CDR3 length: 11 amino acids. CDR3 region: CASSPGGGAFF. The CDR3 DNA reads as TGTGCCAGCAGCCCCGGAGGGGGGGCTTTCTTT.

This clonotype was observed many times. V and J are TRBV11-2 and TRBJ2-5; 13 bases are shared with TRBD2. Germline CDR1 and CDR2: SGHAT and FQNNGV. V trimming: 5 bases; J trimming: 4 bases; junction bases outside the gene matches: 4. The CDR3 has 15 residues. Here the CDR3 DNA reads TGTGCCAGCAGCCCACTAGCGGGGGGGCTAGAGACCCAGTACTTC. This sequence encodes CASSPLAGGLETQYF.

This clonotype was seen repeatedly, ten times or more. J is TRBJ2-7 and V is TRBV3-1; D might be TRBD1 or TRBD2, each matching 5 bases. V dropped 1 base and J dropped 0 bases, with 16 bases sitting between them. Germline loops: CDR1 LGHDT, CDR2 YNNKEL (reference sequence). The CDR3 runs to 17 residues. CDR3 nucleotide sequence: TGTGCCAGCAGCCAAGGGGGCAACGGGGTAAGCTCCTACGAGCAGTACTTC. The encoded protein is CASSQGGNGVSSYEQYF.

The chain has TRBV28 and TRBJ2-1; D perhaps matches TRBD2 (6 bases). The V and J ends lost 6 bases and 0 bases respectively, with 12 bases between them. Germline CDR1 MDHEN, CDR2 SYDVKM. The CDR3 spans 15 residues. CDR3 amino acids: CASSPGSNSYNEQFF. The CDR3 coding sequence is TGTGCCAGCAGCCCCGGGAGCAACTCCTACAATGAGCAGTTCTTC.